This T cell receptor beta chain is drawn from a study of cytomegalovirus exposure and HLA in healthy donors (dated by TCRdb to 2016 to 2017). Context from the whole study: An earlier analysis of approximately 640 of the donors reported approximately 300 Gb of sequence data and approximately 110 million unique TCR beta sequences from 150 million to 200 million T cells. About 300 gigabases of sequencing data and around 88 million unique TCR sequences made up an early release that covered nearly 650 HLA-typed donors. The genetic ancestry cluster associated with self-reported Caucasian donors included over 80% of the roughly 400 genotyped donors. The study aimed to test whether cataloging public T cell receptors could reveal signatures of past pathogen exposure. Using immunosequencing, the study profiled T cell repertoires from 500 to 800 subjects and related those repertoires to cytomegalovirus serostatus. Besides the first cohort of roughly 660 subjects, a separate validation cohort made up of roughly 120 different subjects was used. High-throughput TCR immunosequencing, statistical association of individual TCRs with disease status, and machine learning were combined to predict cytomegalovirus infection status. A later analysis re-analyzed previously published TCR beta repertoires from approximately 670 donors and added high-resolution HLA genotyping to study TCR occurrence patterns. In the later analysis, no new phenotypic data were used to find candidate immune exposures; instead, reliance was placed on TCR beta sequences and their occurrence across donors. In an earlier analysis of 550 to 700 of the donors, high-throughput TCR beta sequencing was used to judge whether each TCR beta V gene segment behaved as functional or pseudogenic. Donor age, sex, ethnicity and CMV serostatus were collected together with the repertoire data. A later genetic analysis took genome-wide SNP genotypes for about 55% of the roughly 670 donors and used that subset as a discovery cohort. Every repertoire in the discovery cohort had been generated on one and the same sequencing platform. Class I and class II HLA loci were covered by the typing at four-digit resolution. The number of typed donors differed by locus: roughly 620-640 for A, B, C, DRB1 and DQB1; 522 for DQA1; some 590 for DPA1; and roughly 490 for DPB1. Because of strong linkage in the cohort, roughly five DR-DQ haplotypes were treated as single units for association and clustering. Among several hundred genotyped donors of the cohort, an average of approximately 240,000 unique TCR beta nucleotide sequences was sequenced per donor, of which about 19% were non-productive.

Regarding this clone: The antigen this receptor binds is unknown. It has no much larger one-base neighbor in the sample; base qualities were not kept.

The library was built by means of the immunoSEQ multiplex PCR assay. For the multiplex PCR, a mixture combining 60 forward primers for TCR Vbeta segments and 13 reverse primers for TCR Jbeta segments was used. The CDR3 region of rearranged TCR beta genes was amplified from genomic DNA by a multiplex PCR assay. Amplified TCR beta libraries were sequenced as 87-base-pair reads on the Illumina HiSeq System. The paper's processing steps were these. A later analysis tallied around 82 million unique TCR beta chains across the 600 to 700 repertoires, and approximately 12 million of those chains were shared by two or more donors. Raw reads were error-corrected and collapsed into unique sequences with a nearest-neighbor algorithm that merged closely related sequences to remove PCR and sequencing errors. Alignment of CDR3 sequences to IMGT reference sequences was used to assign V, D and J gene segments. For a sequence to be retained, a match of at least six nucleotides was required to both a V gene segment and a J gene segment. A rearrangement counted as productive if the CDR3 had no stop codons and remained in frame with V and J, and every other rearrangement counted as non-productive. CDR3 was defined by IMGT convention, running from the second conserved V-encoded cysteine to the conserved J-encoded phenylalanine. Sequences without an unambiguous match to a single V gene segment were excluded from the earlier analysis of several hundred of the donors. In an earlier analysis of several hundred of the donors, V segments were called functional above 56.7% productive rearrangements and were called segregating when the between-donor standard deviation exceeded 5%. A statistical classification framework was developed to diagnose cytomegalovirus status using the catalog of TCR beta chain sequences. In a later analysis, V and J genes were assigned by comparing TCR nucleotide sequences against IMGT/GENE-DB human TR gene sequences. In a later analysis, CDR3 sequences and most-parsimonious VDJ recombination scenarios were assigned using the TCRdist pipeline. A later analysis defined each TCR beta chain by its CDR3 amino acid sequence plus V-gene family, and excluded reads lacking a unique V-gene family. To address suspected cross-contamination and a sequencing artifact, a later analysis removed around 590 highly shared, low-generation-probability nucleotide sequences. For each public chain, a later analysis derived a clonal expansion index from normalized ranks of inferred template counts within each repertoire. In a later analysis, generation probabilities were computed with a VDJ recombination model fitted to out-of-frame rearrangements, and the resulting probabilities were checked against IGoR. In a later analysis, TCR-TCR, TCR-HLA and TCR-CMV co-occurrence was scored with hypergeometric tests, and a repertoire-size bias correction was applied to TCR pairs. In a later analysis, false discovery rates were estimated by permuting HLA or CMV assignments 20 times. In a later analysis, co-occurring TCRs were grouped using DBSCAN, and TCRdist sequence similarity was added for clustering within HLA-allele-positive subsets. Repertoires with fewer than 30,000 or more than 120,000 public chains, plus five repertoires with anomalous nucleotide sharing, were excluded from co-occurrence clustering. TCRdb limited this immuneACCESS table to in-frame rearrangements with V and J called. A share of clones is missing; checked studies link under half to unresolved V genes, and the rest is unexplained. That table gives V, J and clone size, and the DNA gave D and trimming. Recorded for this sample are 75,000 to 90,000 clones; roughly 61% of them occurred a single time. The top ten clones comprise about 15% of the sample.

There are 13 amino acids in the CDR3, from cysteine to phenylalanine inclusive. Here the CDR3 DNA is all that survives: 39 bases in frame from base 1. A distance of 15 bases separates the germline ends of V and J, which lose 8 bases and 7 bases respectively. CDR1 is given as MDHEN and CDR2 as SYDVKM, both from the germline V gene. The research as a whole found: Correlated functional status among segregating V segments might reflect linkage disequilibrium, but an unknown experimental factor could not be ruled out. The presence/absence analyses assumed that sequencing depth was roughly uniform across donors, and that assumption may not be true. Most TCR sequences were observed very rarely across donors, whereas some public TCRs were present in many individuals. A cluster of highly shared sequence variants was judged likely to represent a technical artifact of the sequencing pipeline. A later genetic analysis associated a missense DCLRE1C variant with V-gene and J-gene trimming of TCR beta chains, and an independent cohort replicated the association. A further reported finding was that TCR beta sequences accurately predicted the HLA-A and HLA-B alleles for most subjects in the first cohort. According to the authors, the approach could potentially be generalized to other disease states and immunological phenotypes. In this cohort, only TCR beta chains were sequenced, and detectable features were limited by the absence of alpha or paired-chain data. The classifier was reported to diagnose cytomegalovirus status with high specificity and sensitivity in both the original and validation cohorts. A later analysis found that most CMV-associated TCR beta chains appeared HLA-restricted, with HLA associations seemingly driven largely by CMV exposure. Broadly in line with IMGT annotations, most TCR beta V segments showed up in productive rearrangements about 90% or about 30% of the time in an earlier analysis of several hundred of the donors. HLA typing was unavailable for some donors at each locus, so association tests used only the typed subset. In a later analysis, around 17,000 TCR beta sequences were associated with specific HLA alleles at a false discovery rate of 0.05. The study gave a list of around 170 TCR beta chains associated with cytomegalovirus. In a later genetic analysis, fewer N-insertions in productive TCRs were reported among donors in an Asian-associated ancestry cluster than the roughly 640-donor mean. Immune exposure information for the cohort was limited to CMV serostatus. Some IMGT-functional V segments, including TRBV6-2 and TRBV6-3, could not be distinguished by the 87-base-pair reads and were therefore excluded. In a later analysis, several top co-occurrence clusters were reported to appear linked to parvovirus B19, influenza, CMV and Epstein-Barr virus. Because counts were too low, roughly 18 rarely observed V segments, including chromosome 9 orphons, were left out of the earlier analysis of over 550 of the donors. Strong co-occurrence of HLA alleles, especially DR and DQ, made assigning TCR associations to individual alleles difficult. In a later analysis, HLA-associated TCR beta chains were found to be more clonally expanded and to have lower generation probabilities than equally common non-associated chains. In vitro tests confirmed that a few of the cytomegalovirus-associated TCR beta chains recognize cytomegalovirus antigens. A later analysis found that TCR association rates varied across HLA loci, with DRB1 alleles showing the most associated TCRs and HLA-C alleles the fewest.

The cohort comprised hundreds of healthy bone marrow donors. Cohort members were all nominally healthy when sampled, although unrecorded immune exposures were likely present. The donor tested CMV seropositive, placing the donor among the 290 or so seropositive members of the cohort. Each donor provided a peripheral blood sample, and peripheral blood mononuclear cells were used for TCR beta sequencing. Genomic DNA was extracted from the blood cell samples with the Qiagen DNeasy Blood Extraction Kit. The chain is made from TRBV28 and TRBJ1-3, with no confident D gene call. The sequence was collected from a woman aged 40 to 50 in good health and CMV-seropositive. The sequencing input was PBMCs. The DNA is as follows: TGTGCCAGCTCTCTCGGGGTTCGGAACACCATATATTTT. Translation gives CASSLGVRNTIYF.